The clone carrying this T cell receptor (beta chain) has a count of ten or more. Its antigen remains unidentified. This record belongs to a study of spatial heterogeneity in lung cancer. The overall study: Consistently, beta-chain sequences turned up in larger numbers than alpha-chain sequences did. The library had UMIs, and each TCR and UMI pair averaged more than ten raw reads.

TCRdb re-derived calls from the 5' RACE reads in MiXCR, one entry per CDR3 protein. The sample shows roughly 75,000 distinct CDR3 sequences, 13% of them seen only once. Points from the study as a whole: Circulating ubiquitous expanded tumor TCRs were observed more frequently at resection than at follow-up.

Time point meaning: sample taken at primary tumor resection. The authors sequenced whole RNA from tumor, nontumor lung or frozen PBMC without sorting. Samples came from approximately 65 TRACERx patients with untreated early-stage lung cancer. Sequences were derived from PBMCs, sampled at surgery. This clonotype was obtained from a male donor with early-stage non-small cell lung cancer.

CDR3 sequence reads: CASSPLRGSTDTQYF. The CDR3 region has the DNA TGTGCCAGCAGCCCACTCAGGGGGAGCACAGATACGCAGTATTTT. The rearrangement joins TRBV11-1 to TRBJ2-3, with 7 bases identical to TRBD1. The CDR3 loop spans 15 amino acids. CDR1 SGHAT and CDR2 FQDESV come from the germline V gene (reference sequence). With 5 bases clipped from V and 0 bases from J, the junction kept 5 bases outside the gene matches.